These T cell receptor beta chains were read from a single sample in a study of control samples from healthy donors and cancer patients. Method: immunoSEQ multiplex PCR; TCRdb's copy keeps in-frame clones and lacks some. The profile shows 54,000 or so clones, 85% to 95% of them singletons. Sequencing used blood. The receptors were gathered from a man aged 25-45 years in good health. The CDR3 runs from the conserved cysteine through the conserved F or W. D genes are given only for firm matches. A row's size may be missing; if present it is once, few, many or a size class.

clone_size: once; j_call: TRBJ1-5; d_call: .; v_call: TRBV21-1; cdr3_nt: TGTGCCAGCAGCAAAGTCCCCCCGACAGGGGAAGTGCAGCCCCAGCATTTT; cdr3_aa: CASSKVPPTGEVQPQHF
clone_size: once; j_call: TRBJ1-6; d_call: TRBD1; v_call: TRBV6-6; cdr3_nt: TGTGCCAGCAGGACCCAGGGGGGCGAGTATAATTCACCCCTCCACTTT; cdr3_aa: CASRTQGGEYNSPLHF
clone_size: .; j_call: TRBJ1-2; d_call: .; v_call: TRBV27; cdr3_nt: TGTGCCAGCAGCGCTGGGTCTAACTATGGCTACACCTTC; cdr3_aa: CASSAGSNYGYTF
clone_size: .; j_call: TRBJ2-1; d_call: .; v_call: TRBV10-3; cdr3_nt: TGTGCCATCAGCGGCCAGACTGGCTCTGCCTACAATGAGCAGTTCTTC; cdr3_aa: CAISGQTGSAYNEQFF
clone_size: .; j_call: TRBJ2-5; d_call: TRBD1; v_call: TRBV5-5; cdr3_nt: TGTGCCAGCAGCTTGGAGACAGGGTCGGGGCAAGAGACCCAGTACTTC; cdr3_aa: CASSLETGSGQETQYF
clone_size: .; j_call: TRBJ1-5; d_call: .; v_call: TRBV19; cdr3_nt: TGTGCCAGTAGTACCCTAGGCGGAGCCTTCCGCGGGGAAAGCAATCAGCCCCAGCATTTT; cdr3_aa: CASSTLGGAFRGESNQPQHF
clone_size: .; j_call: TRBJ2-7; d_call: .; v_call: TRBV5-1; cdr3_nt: TGCGCCAGCAGTGGGGGGCACGGGGCAGGCACCTACTACGAGCAGTACTTC; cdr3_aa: CASSGGHGAGTYYEQYF
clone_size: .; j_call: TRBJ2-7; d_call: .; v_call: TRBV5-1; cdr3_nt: TGCGCCAGCAGCTCCCCGGACTCCACCTACGAGCAGTACTTC; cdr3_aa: CASSSPDSTYEQYF
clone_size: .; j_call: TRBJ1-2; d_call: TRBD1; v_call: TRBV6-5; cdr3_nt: TGTGCCAGCAGCACGGACAGGGCCCAGGGCGCCTTC; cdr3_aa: CASSTDRAQGAF
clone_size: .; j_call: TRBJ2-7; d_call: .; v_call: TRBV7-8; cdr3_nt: TGTGCCAGCAGCTTAGTCGGGGGAGCCTCATACGAGCAGTACTTC; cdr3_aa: CASSLVGGASYEQYF
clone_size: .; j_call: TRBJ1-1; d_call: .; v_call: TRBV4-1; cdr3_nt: TGCGCCAGCAGCCAAGAGCCAGGGAACACTGAAGCTTTCTTT; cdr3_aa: CASSQEPGNTEAFF
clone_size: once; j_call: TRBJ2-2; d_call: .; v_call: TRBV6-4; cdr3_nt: TGTGCCAGCAGTGAACGGGCCTCGAACACCGGGGAGCTGTTTTTT; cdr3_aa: CASSERASNTGELFF
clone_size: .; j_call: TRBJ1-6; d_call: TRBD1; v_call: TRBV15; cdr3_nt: TGTGCCACCAGCAGACGGACAGGGGCGAAATATAATTCACCCCTCCACTTT; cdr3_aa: CATSRRTGAKYNSPLHF
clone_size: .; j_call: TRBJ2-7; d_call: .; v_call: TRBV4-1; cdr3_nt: TGCGCCAGCAGCCAAGATCGGACCTACGAGCAGTACTTC; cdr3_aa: CASSQDRTYEQYF
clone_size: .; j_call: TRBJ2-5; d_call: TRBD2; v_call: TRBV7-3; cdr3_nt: TGTGCCAGCAGCTTAAATTCCGGCGGGAGTGGGGAGACCCAGTACTTC; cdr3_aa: CASSLNSGGSGETQYF
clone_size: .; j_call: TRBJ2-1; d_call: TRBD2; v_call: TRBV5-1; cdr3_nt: TGCGCCAGCAGCTCCGGGACTAGCGGGAGGGCCGGAGACAATGAGCAGTTCTTC; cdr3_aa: CASSSGTSGRAGDNEQFF
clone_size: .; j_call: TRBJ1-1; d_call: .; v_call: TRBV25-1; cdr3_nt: TGTGCCAGCAGTGAATATGGAGGGTTGTTGAACACTGAAGCTTTCTTT; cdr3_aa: CASSEYGGLLNTEAFF
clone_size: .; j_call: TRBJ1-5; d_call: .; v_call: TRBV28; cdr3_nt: TGTGCCAGCAGTTTGACGGGAATCCATCAGCCCCAGCATTTT; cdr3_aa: CASSLTGIHQPQHF
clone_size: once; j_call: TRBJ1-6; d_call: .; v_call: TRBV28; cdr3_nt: TGTGCCAGCAGTCTCCAAAGCTCCTATAATTCACCCCTCCACTTT; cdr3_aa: CASSLQSSYNSPLHF
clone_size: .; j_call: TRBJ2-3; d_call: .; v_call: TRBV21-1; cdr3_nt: TGTGCCAGCAGCAAATCTAGCGGTTTGACAGATACGCAGTATTTT; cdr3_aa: CASSKSSGLTDTQYF
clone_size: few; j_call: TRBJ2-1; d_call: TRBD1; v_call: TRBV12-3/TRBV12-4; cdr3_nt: TGTGCCAGCAGCAGGGGGCTCTACAATGAGCAGTTCTTC; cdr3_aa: CASSRGLYNEQFF
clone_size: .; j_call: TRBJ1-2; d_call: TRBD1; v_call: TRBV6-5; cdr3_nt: TGTGCCAACAGTTTCAGAGGGCAGGGGGATATTGGCTACACCTTC; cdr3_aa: CANSFRGQGDIGYTF
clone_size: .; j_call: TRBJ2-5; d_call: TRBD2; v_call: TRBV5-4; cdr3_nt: TGTGCCAGCAGCTTGGGGGGGCTAGCGGGGTACCAAGAGACCCAGTACTTC; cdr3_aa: CASSLGGLAGYQETQYF
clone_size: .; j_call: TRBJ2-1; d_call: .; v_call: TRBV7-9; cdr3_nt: TGTGCCAGCAGCAACTCTGGTGTGATTAATGAGCAGTTCTTC; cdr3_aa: CASSNSGVINEQFF
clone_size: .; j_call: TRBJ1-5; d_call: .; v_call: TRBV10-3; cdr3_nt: TGTGCCATCAGTGGGCAACTTAGCAATCAGCCCCAGCATTTT; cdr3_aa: CAISGQLSNQPQHF
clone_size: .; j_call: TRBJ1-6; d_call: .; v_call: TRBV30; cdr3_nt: TGTGCCTGGAGTTCGCGGACACCAGGGCCCCTCCACTTT; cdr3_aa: CAWSSRTPGPLHF
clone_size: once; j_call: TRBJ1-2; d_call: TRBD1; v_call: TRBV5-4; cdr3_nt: TGTGCCAGCAGCTTGCAGGGGGCTTATGGCTACACCTTC; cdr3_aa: CASSLQGAYGYTF
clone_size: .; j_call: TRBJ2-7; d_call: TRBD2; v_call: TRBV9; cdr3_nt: TGTGCCAGCAGCCCTTCTAGCGGGAGTACCTACGAGCAGTACTTC; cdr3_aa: CASSPSSGSTYEQYF
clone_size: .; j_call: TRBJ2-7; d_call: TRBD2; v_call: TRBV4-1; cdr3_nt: TGCGCCAGCAGCCAAGAGTCTAGCGGGAGCTACGAGCAGTACTTC; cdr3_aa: CASSQESSGSYEQYF
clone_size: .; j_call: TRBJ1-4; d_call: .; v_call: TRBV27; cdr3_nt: TGTGCCAGCAGTTTATCGGGAGTTGAGCAAAAACTGTTTTTT; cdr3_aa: CASSLSGVEQKLFF
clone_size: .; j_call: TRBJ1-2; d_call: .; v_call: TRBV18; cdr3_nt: TGTGCCAGCTCACCCGGAGAAGGCTACACCTTC; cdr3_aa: CASSPGEGYTF
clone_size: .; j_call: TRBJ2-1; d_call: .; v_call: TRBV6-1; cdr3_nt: TGTGCCAGCAGTGAAGCGGAGAGCTCCTACAATGAGCAGTTCTTC; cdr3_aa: CASSEAESSYNEQFF
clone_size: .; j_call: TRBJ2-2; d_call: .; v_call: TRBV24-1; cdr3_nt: TGTGCCACCAGTGTACAGGGACCGAACACCGGGGAGCTGTTTTTT; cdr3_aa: CATSVQGPNTGELFF
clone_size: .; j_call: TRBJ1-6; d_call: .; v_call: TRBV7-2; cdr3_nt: TGTGCCAGCAGCTTATATAGGTCGGGTTCACCCCTCCACTTT; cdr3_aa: CASSLYRSGSPLHF
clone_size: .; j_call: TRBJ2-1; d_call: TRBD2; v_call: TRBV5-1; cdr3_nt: TGCGCCAGCAGCTTGGTAGTAGCGGGGGTTAATGAGCAGTTCTTC; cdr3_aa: CASSLVVAGVNEQFF
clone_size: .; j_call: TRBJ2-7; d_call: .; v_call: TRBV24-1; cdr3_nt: TGTGCCACCACGGCACCAGGCGCGGAGAGCTCCTACGAGCAGTACTTC; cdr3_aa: CATTAPGAESSYEQYF
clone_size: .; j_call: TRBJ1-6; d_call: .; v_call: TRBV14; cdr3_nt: TGTGCCAGCAGCCAAGATCTTGGGTCGGCACCCCTCCACTTT; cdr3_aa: CASSQDLGSAPLHF
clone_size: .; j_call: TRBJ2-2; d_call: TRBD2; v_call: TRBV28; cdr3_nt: TGTGCCAGCAGCCCGACTAGCGGGAGGGCCGGGGAGCTGTTTTTT; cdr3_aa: CASSPTSGRAGELFF
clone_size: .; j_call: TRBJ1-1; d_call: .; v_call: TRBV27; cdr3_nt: TGTGCCAGCAGTTTCTTGGGGCGGAACACTGAAGCTTTCTTT; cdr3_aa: CASSFLGRNTEAFF
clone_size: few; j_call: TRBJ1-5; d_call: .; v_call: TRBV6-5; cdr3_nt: TGTGCCAGCAGGCCTCTAACAGGGAGGCGGCAGCCCCAGCATTTT; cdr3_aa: CASRPLTGRRQPQHF
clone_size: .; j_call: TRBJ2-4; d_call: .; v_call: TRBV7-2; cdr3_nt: TGTGCCAGCAGCCCACGGGGCTGGAACATTCAGTACTTC; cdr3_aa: CASSPRGWNIQYF
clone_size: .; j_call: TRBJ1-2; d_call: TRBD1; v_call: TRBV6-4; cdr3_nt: TGTGCCAGCAGTGCACAACCGGGACAGGGGGCGGACGGCTACACCTTC; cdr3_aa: CASSAQPGQGADGYTF
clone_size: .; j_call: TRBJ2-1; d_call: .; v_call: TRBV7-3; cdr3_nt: TGTGCCAGCAGCTTCCCGGGCCGGGAGCGCAATGAGCAGTTCTTC; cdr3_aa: CASSFPGRERNEQFF
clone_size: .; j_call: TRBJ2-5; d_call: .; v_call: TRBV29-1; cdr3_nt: TGCAGCGCAATAGGCAGGGGCGGGAAGACCCAGTACTTC; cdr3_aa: CSAIGRGGKTQYF
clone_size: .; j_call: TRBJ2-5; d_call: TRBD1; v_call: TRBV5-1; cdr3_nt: TGCGCCAGCAGCTTTCAGGGGGCACATCAAGAGACCCAGTACTTC; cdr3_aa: CASSFQGAHQETQYF
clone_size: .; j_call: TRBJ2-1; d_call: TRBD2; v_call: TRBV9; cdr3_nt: TGTGCCAGCAGCGTAGACGGGAGGGGTGACAATGAGCAGTTCTTC; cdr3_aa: CASSVDGRGDNEQFF
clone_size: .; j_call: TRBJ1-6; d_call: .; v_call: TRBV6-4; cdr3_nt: TGTGCCAGCAGTGACCGACATTATAATTCACCCCTCCACTTT; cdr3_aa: CASSDRHYNSPLHF
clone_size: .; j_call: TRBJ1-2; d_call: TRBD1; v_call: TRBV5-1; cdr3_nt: TGCGCCAGCAGCCCAACGGGACAGGGGGCCTATGGCTACACCTTC; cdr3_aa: CASSPTGQGAYGYTF
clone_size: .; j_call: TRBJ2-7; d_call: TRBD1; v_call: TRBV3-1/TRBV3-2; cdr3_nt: TGTGCCAGCAGCCTGACAGGGGGCAACGAGCAGTACTTC; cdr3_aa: CASSLTGGNEQYF
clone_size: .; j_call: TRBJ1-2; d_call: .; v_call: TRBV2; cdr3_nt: TGTGCCAGCAGTGCGGGGGGGTCTGACTATGGCTACACCTTC; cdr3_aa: CASSAGGSDYGYTF
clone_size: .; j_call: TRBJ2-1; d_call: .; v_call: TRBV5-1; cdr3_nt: TGCGCCAGCAGGAGGGACTCCGACAATGAGCAGTTCTTC; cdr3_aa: CASRRDSDNEQFF
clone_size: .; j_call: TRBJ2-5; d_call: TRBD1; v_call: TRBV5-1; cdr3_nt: TGCGCCAGCAGTATACGGGACAGGGGGCCCGAGGAGACCCAGTACTTC; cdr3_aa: CASSIRDRGPEETQYF
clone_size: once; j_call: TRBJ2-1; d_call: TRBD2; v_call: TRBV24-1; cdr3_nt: TGTGCCACCAGTGACTCTAAGGGACTAGCGGGAGAGCAGAATGAGCAGTTCTTC; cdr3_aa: CATSDSKGLAGEQNEQFF
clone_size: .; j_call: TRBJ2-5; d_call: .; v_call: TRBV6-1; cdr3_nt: TGTGCCAGCAGTGAGCGGGAAGCGGAACCCCAAGAGACCCAGTACTTC; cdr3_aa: CASSEREAEPQETQYF
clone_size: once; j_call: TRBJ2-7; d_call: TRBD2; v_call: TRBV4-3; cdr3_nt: TGCGCCAGCAGCCAAGATCGCGCGGGGGTCGAGCAGTACTTC; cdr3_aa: CASSQDRAGVEQYF
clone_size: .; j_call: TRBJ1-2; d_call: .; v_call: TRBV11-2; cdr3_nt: TGTGCCAGCAGCTTAGATACGGTGACGGGGAGCAACTATGGCTACACCTTC; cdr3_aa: CASSLDTVTGSNYGYTF
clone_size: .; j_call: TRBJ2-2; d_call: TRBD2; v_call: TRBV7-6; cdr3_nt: TGTGCCAGCAGCTTAGCGCTAACTAGCGTGAGCACCGGGGAGCTGTTTTTT; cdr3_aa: CASSLALTSVSTGELFF
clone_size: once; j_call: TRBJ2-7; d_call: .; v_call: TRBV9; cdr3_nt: TGTGCCAGCAGCGCCTTACCGGGACGGACATCGGAGCAGTACTTC; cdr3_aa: CASSALPGRTSEQYF
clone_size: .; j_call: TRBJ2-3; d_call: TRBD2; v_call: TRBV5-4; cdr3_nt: TGTGCCAGCAGCTTGGGCGCGGGAGGGCGAACAGATACGCAGTATTTT; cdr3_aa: CASSLGAGGRTDTQYF
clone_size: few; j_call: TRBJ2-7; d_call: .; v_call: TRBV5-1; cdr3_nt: TGCGCCAGCAGCTTGGGGAGCGGGGACACCTACGAGCAGTACTTC; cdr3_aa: CASSLGSGDTYEQYF